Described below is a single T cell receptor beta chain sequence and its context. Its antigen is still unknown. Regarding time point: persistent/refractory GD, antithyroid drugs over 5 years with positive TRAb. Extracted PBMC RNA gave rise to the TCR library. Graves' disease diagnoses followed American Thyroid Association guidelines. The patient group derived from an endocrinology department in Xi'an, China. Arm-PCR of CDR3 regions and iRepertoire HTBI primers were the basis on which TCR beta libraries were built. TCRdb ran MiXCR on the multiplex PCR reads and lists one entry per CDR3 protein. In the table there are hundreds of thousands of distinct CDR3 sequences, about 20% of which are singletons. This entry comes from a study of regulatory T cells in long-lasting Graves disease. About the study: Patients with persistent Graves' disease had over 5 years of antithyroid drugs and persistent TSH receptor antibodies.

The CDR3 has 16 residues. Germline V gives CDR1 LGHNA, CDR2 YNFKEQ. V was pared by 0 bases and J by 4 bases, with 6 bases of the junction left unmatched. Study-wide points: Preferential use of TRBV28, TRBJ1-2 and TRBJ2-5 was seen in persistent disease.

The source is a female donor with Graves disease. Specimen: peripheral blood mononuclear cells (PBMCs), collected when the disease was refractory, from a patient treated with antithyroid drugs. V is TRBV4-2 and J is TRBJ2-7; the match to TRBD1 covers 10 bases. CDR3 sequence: CASSQERTGGMYEQYF. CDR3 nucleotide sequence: TGTGCCAGCAGCCAAGAACGGACAGGGGGAATGTACGAGCAGTACTTC.